A single sample is the source of the 2 T cell receptor beta chains below, sequenced in a study of T cell responses to AZD1222 COVID-19 vaccine. Using immunoSEQ multiplex PCR, the repertoire was profiled, and TCRdb retains in-frame clones only, with some absent. The repertoire has roughly 130,000 clones, roughly 94% of them found once; the top ten carry around 7%. Source: peripheral blood, taken on day 0 of AZD1222 vaccination. Receptors originate from an adult in good health.

The chain carries TRBV6-4 and TRBJ2-6; no reliable D call. Germline CDR1 reads MRHNA; CDR2 reads SNTAGT. This CDR3 comprises 20 residues. V was shortened by 3 bases and J by 0 bases, with 21 bases between the two germline ends. CDR3 protein: CASSESWPGTPRSGANVLTF. The DNA of the CDR3 is TGTGCCAGCAGTGAAAGTTGGCCGGGCACGCCACGCTCTGGGGCCAACGTCCTGACTTTC.

This sequence joins TRBV9 and TRBJ1-2; no clear D. The CDR3 runs 13 residues. Germline assignment: CDR1 SGDLS and CDR2 YYNGEE. Trimming removed 1 base from V and 8 bases from J, with 12 bases in between. CDR3 residues: CASSVSAVWGYTF. The CDR3 nucleotides are TGTGCCAGCAGCGTATCGGCAGTTTGGGGCTACACCTTC.